This record concerns one T cell receptor (beta chain) sequence. Its target is not known. The source of the sample is a study of identical twins. Overall study findings and caveats: Memory repertoires showed no such pattern, whereas abundant cord blood beta clonotypes carried fewer insertions. Sequences that were beta out-of-frame showed weaker excess twin sharing.

Germline-derived CDR1 and CDR2 are DFQATT and SNEGSKA (reference sequence). The CDR3 is 14 amino acids. Trimming removed 5 bases at V and 8 bases at J, with 19 bases between. TCRdb passed the 5' RACE reads through MiXCR, listing each CDR3 protein once. The sample includes 470,000 or so distinct CDR3 sequences, about 24% of them seen just once. In addition, the sample was reused for a study of T cells expressing NK-cell markers.

The chain has TRBV20-1 and TRBJ2-1; a weak D match, TRBD2 (6 bases). This TCR was recovered from a young woman in good health. Sequencing used CD4+ T cells sorted from blood. In nucleotides, the CDR3 is TGCAGTGCTGAACTCTTCGGGGGTTCTTATGAGCAGTTCTTC. Its translation is CSAELFGGSYEQFF.